The text below deals with one T cell receptor (beta chain). Generated by immunoSEQ multiplex PCR, the TCRdb table keeps only in-frame clones and is missing some. The data hold 70,000 to 90,000 clones, with roughly nine tenths observed a single time. This entry is derived from a study of OX40 agonist ivuxolimab in advanced cancers. Source: CD4+ or CD8+ T cells sorted from blood, taken in a trial of the OX40 agonist ivuxolimab. The sequence was obtained from an adult with an advanced solid tumor such as melanoma, head and neck, liver or kidney cancer.

The CDR3 region has the DNA TGCGCCAGCAGCCAAGTGCGGGGGGAGAGCTCCTATAATTCACCCCTCCACTTT. It encodes CASSQVRGESSYNSPLHF. The chain carries TRBV4-1 and TRBJ1-6; possibly TRBD1 for D (5 bases). CDR1 MGHRA and CDR2 YSYEKL come from the germline V gene. Trimming left V 1 base short and J 0 bases short, with 13 bases between. The CDR3 extends over 18 amino acids.